The rows below give T cell receptor beta chains drawn from one sample of a study of PD-1 blockade in classical Hodgkin lymphoma. The assay was immunoSEQ multiplex PCR, and TCRdb's table has in-frame clones only and misses some. The sample yields about 58,000 clones, approximately 90% seen once. Sequenced material: peripheral blood mononuclear cells (PBMCs), taken before the second cycle of nivolumab. Every receptor here comes from a human donor with classical Hodgkin lymphoma. CDR3s include the opening cysteine and the closing phenylalanine or tryptophan. The D gene is left open where the match is weak. Clone sizes are given selectively: once, few, many, or a class where the clone is expanded.

V	J	size	D	CDR3	DNA
TRBV19	TRBJ2-5	NA	NA	CASSIGWGSKGETQYF	TGTGCCAGTAGTATAGGCTGGGGATCCAAGGGAGAGACCCAGTACTTC
TRBV13	TRBJ2-7	once	NA	CASSLRGTPYEQYF	TGTGCCAGCAGCCTGCGCGGGACACCCTACGAGCAGTACTTC
TRBV29-1	TRBJ2-7	NA	NA	CSVVVGLSYYEQYF	TGCAGCGTTGTAGTGGGCCTGAGCTACTACGAGCAGTACTTC
TRBV27	TRBJ2-5	NA	TRBD1	CASSLQTGAQETQYF	TGTGCCAGCAGTCTCCAGACAGGGGCTCAAGAGACCCAGTACTTC
TRBV7-3	TRBJ2-1	NA	TRBD2	CASSQVPSHTGTSLFF	TGTGCCAGCAGCCAAGTCCCCTCCCACACCGGGACTAGCCTGTTCTTC
TRBV30	TRBJ1-1	few	NA	CAWSPDRVTEAFF	TGTGCCTGGAGTCCCGACAGAGTCACTGAAGCTTTCTTT
TRBV21-1	TRBJ2-2	NA	NA	CASSKRDTGELFF	TGTGCCAGCAGCAAGCGGGACACCGGGGAGCTGTTTTTT
TRBV5-1	TRBJ2-3	NA	NA	CASTYTDTQYF	TGCGCCAGCACGTACACAGATACGCAGTATTTT
TRBV14	TRBJ2-2	NA	TRBD2	CASSQELAGTFANTGELFF	TGTGCCAGCAGCCAAGAACTAGCGGGTACTTTCGCGAACACCGGGGAGCTGTTTTTT
TRBV7-9	TRBJ1-2	few	NA	CASSFSWEANYGYTF	TGTGCCAGCAGCTTTTCATGGGAAGCTAACTATGGCTACACCTTC
TRBV27	TRBJ1-5	NA	NA	CASSLSGENQPQHF	TGTGCCAGCAGTTTATCAGGGGAGAATCAGCCCCAGCATTTT
TRBV23-1	TRBJ1-5	NA	NA	CASSQSGSNQPQHF	TGCGCCAGCAGTCAATCGGGCAGTAATCAGCCCCAGCATTTT
TRBV6-5	TRBJ2-1	NA	NA	CASKAPSYNEQFF	TGTGCCAGCAAGGCGCCTTCCTACAATGAGCAGTTCTTC
TRBV18	TRBJ2-5	few	NA	CASSPTPQETQYF	TGTGCCAGCTCACCAACACCCCAAGAGACCCAGTACTTC
TRBV21-1	TRBJ2-7	NA	NA	CASSKGARVSGEQYF	TGTGCCAGCAGCAAAGGCGCTAGGGTATCAGGTGAGCAGTACTTC
TRBV27	TRBJ2-3	NA	TRBD2	CASSWWRGAGGDTQYF	TGTGCCAGCAGTTGGTGGAGGGGGGCGGGAGGAGATACGCAGTATTTT
TRBV5-1	TRBJ2-3	NA	NA	CASSLASPVDTQYF	TGCGCCAGCAGCTTGGCTTCCCCGGTGGATACACAGTATTTT
TRBV9	TRBJ2-5	NA	TRBD2	CASSVGLAGLPETQYF	TGTGCCAGCAGCGTAGGGCTAGCGGGCCTCCCGGAGACCCAGTACTTC
TRBV25-1	TRBJ2-5	NA	NA	CASRAQVQETQYF	TGTGCCAGCAGAGCACAGGTACAAGAGACCCAGTACTTC
TRBV6-8	TRBJ1-1	NA	NA	CASMGVKPVIAFF	TGTGCCAGCATGGGGGTAAAACCAGTGATAGCTTTCTTT
TRBV7-3	TRBJ2-3	NA	NA	CASSRGTSTDTQYF	TGTGCCAGTTCCCGGGGCACGAGCACAGATACGCAGTATTTT
TRBV7-3	TRBJ2-7	NA	NA	CASSLEALGYEQYF	TGTGCCAGCAGCTTGGAGGCCTTGGGGTACGAGCAGTACTTC
TRBV9	TRBJ2-5	NA	NA	CASSVFGETQYF	TGTGCCAGCAGCGTATTCGGAGAGACCCAGTACTTC